This is a list of T cell receptor beta chains from one sample in a study of T cells in Graves' hyperthyroidism and ophthalmopathy. TCRdb fed the multiplex PCR reads into MiXCR, producing one record per CDR3 protein. The data hold approximately 600,000 distinct CDR3 sequences, with under 20% observed a single time. Input material: blood. The receptors derive from a woman in her 30s with Graves' hyperthyroidism. The CDR3 runs from the conserved cysteine through the conserved F or W. A D gene is named only where the DNA matches it firmly. Expanded clones are given a class, and other clones once, few, many or no size at all.

d_gene	v_gene	abundance	j_gene	CDR3nt	CDR3aa
-	TRBV27	-	TRBJ2-3	TGTGCCAGCAGTGAAACCAGGACGCAGAGCACAGATACGCAGTATTTT	CASSETRTQSTDTQYF
TRBD2	TRBV29-1	-	TRBJ2-1	TGCAGCGTGCGACCCGGGACTATTGAGCAGTTCTTC	CSVRPGTIEQFF
TRBD2	TRBV28	many	TRBJ2-1	TGTGCCAGCAGGCGTAGCGGGACCTACAATGAGCAGTTCTTC	CASRRSGTYNEQFF
TRBD1	TRBV7-6	-	TRBJ2-7	TGTGCCAGCAGCCCATTACAGGGGGCGTACGAGCAGTACTTC	CASSPLQGAYEQYF
-	TRBV3-1	few	TRBJ2-5	TGTGCCAGCAGCCAAGGAAGGGTCCAAGAGACCCAGTACTTC	CASSQGRVQETQYF
-	TRBV27	many	TRBJ2-7	TGTGCCAGCAGTTTATCGCCTCCCGGGCCGTCCTCCTCCTACGAGCAGTACTTC	CASSLSPPGPSSSYEQYF
TRBD2	TRBV29-1	-	TRBJ2-1	TGCAGCGTTGTTGGCGGGAGGGTCTCCTACAATGAGCAGTTCTTC	CSVVGGRVSYNEQFF
TRBD2	TRBV20-1	few	TRBJ2-5	TGCAGTGCTAGCCTAGCGGGAGAGACCCAGTACTTC	CSASLAGETQYF
-	TRBV27	many	TRBJ2-3	TGTGCCAGCAGTTTATCGGAGGGGTACGATACGCAGTATTTT	CASSLSEGYDTQYF
-	TRBV10-3	-	TRBJ1-6	TGTGCCATCACGGGGGCTGGTAATTCACCCCTCCACTTT	CAITGAGNSPLHF
-	TRBV18	many	TRBJ1-4	TGTGCCAGCTCAGGGGAGAATAATGAAAAACTGTTTTTT	CASSGENNEKLFF
-	TRBV7-2	few	TRBJ2-5	TGTGCCAGCAGCTTAGATCGCAGCCAAGAGACCCAGTACTTC	CASSLDRSQETQYF
TRBD1	TRBV5-1	many	TRBJ1-2	TGCGCCAGCAGCTCCCCCGACAGGGACGGCTACACCTTC	CASSSPDRDGYTF
TRBD2	TRBV6-2/TRBV6-3	-	TRBJ2-1	TGTGCCAGCAGTTACCCTAGCGGGAGGGCTTTTGAGCAGTTCTTC	CASSYPSGRAFEQFF
-	TRBV20-1	many	TRBJ2-3	TGCAGTGCTAGAGGTTCCTTGGGGCTAGCGTCCACAGATACGCAGTATTTT	CSARGSLGLASTDTQYF
-	TRBV2	few	TRBJ1-5	TGTGCCAGCAGTGATGGGACGGTAGTCGATCAGCCCCAGCATTTT	CASSDGTVVDQPQHF
-	TRBV6-1	-	TRBJ2-7	TGTGCCAGCAGCGCCGTTCCGGGACCCACCTACGAGCAGTACTTC	CASSAVPGPTYEQYF
-	TRBV6-1	-	TRBJ2-3	TGTGCCAGCAGTGATTCTCATGGGTGGACAGATACGCAGTATTTT	CASSDSHGWTDTQYF
TRBD1	TRBV2	many	TRBJ2-5	TGTGCCAGCAGTGGGACAGGGAGGGAGACCCAGTACTTC	CASSGTGRETQYF
-	TRBV9	many	TRBJ1-6	TGTGCCAGCAGCGTAGGGCAGGGAAATTCACCCCTCCACTTT	CASSVGQGNSPLHF
-	TRBV5-1	many	TRBJ1-1	TGCGCCAGCAGCGGGGGCGGGGGAATGGACACTGAAGCTTTCTTT	CASSGGGGMDTEAFF
-	TRBV19	-	TRBJ1-2	TGTGCCAGTAGGGTCGGCCTCTATGGCTACACCTTC	CASRVGLYGYTF